This T cell receptor beta chain was sequenced in a study of metastatic and nonmetastatic thyroid tumors. The overall study: Comparative analysis of repertoires was undertaken across blood and tumor or nodule tissue obtained from malignant and benign thyroid patients.

In the source study's methods: Building a distant-metastasis classifier for papillary thyroid cancer drew on CDR3 differences across clinicopathological groups. MiXCR was used by TCRdb to re-call the PCR reads. TCRdb's processing, not the study's, gives the V and J calls here. Of some 83,000 clones listed, around 13% are singletons. Patients underwent thyroid surgery, and none had received any treatment before it. The CDR3 loop spans 21 amino acids. V shed 5 bases and J 4 bases; nucleotides not matched to a gene: 24. CDR1 MRHNA and CDR2 SNTAGT come from the germline V gene. The clonotype comes from a female donor with papillary thyroid cancer or a benign thyroid nodule (not recorded which). Some clones in this sample may be carry-over from other donors' samples. The sample was tumor tissue. The chain couples TRBV6-4 to TRBJ2-3, with TRBD1 matching 10 bases. The CDR3 DNA follows: TGTGCCAGCAGTCGTCTGAGCGCGACCAAAAAAGGGACAGGGGAGTCAGATACGCAGTATTTT. This codes for CASSRLSATKKGTGESDTQYF.